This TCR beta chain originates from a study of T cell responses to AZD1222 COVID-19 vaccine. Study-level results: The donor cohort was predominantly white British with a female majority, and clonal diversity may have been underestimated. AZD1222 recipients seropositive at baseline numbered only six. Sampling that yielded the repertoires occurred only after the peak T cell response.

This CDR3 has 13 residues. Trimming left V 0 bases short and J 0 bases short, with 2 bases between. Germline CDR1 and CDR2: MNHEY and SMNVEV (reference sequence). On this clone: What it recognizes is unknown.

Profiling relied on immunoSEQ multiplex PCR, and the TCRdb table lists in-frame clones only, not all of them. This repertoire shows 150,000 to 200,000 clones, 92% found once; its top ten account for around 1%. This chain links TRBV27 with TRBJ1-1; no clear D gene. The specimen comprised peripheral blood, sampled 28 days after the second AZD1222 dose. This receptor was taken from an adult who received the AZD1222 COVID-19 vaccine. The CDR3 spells CASSLSMNTEAFF. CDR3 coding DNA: TGTGCCAGCAGTTTATCGATGAACACTGAAGCTTTCTTT.